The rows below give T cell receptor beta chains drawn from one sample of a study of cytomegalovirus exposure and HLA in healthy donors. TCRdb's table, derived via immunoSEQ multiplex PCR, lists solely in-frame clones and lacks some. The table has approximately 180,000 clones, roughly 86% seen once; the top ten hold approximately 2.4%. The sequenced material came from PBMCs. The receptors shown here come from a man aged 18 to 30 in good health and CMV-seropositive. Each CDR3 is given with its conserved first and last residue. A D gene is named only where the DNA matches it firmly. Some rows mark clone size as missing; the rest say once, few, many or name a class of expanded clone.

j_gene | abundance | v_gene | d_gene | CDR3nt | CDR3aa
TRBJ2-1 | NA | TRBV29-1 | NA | TGCAGCGTTGGGGGGCCGCGCGGGAGATCTTACGGGGATGAGCAGTTCTTC | CSVGGPRGRSYGDEQFF
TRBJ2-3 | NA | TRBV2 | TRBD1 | TGTGCCAGCAGCGCGGACAGGGGGCTAGGAGATACGCAGTATTTT | CASSADRGLGDTQYF
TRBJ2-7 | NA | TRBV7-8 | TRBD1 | TGTGCCAGCAGCTCACCCCAGGACAGGGGAAAGTACGAGCAGTACTTC | CASSSPQDRGKYEQYF
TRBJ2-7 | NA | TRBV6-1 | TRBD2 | TGTGCCAGCAGTGAACTAGCGGGAGTGGATTACGAGCAGTACTTC | CASSELAGVDYEQYF
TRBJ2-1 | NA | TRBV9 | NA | TGTGCCAGCAGCCCTCTAGGGGGATACAATGAGCAGTTCTTC | CASSPLGGYNEQFF
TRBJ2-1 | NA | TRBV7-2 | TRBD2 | TGTGCCAGCAGCCCCAGCGGGAGGGTCCCCATAGAGCAGTTCTTC | CASSPSGRVPIEQFF
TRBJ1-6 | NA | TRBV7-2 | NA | TGTGCCAGCAGCCAACAGGGTCGGCATTCACCCCTCCACTTT | CASSQQGRHSPLHF
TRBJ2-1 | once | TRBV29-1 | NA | TGCAGCGTTGACCGGGTGCGCGATGAGCAGTTCTTC | CSVDRVRDEQFF
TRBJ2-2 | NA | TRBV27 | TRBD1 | TGTGCCAGCAGTTTATCGGGGACAGGGGGGTCCGGGGAGCTGTTTTTT | CASSLSGTGGSGELFF
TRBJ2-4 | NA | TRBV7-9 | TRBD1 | TGTGCCAGCAGCTCTACTGACAGGGGGGAGTACTTC | CASSSTDRGEYF
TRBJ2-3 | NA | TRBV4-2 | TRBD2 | TGTGCCAGCAGCCAAGATGGCCTGCGGGAGGGCCCAGATACGCAGTATTTT | CASSQDGLREGPDTQYF
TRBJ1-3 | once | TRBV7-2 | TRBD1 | TGTGCCAGCAGCCAGGACAGGTTCTCTGGAAACACCATATATTTT | CASSQDRFSGNTIYF
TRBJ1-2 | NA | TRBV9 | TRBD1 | TGTGCCAGCTCAGGGGGCTCTGGCTACACCTTC | CASSGGSGYTF
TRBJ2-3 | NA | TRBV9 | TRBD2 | TGTGCCAGCAGCGTTTTAGCGGGGACTAGCACAGATACGCAGTATTTT | CASSVLAGTSTDTQYF
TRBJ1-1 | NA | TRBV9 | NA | TGTGCCAGCAGCCCCACTAGGGAGGCTGAAGCTTTCTTT | CASSPTREAEAFF
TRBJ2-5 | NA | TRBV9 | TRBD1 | TGTGCCAGCAGCGGCCGGGACAGTAAAGAGACCCAGTACTTC | CASSGRDSKETQYF
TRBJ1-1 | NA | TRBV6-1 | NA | TGTGCCACTGGTGAGATGAACACTGAAGCTTTCTTT | CATGEMNTEAFF
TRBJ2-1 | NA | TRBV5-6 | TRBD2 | TGTGCCAGCAGCTTGGGTCTAGGAGCGGGAGCCATCAATGAGCAGTTCTTC | CASSLGLGAGAINEQFF
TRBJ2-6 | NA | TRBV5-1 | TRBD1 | TGCGCCAGCAGCACATTAACAGGGGTCTTTTCTGGGGCCAACGTCCTGACTTTC | CASSTLTGVFSGANVLTF
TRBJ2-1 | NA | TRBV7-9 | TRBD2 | TGTGCCAGCAGCTTAGGATGGGGACTAGACGCCAATGAGCAGTTCTTC | CASSLGWGLDANEQFF
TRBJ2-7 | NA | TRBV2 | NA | TGTGCCAGCAGTCGAACCCCCAGGGTTAAATTCTCCTACGAGCAGTACTTC | CASSRTPRVKFSYEQYF
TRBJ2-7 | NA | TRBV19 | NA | TGTGCCAGTAGTGGTCAGGGGGGCGAGCAGTACTTC | CASSGQGGEQYF
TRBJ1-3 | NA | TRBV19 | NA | TGTGCCAGTAGTAGGCGGCAAGACTCTGGAAACACCATATATTTT | CASSRRQDSGNTIYF
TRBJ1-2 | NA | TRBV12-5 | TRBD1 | TGTGCTAGTGGTTTGGTAAGGGGGCAGCCAATCTATGGCTACACCTTC | CASGLVRGQPIYGYTF
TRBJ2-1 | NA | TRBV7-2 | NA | TGTGCCAGCAGCTCATGGGTGGGACTCGAATCCTACAATGAGCAGTTCTTC | CASSSWVGLESYNEQFF
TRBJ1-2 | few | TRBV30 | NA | TGTGCCGTGAACGGTCGGGAGACAAGGGATGGCTACACCTTC | CAVNGRETRDGYTF
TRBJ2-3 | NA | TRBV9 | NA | TGTGCCAGCAGCGCCCCGAGGGGGCGGGGGGTCACAGATACGCAGTATTTT | CASSAPRGRGVTDTQYF
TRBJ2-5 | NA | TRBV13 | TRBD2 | TGTGCCAGCAGCCCCGGAGGACTAGCGGGGGGCTACCGGTCGGGAGAGACCCAGTACTTC | CASSPGGLAGGYRSGETQYF
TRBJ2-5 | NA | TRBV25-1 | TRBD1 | TGTGCCAGCACGGGACAGTTACAAGAGACCCAGTACTTC | CASTGQLQETQYF
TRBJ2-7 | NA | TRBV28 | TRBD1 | TGTGCCAGCAACTCGGACAGGGCAGGCGAGCAGTACTTC | CASNSDRAGEQYF
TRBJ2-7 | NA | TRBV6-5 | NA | TGTGCCAGCAGTTACGGACGCGGCAGGGCCTACGAGCAGTACTTC | CASSYGRGRAYEQYF
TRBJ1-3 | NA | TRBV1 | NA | TGCACCAGCAGCGGACACTCCGTTTCTGGAAACACCATATATTTT | CTSSGHSVSGNTIYF
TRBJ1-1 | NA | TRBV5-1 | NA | TGCGCCAGCAGCTCACAAGCGGACGGGAACACTGAAGCTTTCTTT | CASSSQADGNTEAFF
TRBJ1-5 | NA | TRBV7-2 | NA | TGTGCCAGCAGCTCTAATAGCAATCAGCCCCAGCATTTT | CASSSNSNQPQHF
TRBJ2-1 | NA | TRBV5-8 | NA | TGTGCCAGCAGCTTCTGGGGGGGCGGCAATGAGCAGTTCTTC | CASSFWGGGNEQFF
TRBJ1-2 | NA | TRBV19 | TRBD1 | TGTGCCAGTAGTCTAGCAGGGACAGGTTGGGGCTACACCTTC | CASSLAGTGWGYTF
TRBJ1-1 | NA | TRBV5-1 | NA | TGCGCCAGCAGCTTGGGGCAGTCGAACACTGAAGCTTTCTTT | CASSLGQSNTEAFF
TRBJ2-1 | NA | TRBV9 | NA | TGTGCCAGCAGCGCGACAGGGGCCCGCGGGGGCAGCTCCTACAATGAGCAGTTCTTC | CASSATGARGGSSYNEQFF
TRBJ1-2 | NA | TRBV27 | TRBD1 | TGTGCCAGCAGTTTCCGAGACAGGGGCTATGGCTACACCTTC | CASSFRDRGYGYTF
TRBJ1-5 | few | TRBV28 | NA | TGTGCCAGCAGTTTATTCGAGGGTCAGCCCCAGCATTTT | CASSLFEGQPQHF
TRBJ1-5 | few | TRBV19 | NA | TGTGCCAGTAGTATGAGGAGTATCTGGGCCCAGCATTTT | CASSMRSIWAQHF
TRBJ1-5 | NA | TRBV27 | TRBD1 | TGTGCCAGCAGTCTCGGGACAGGCGGCAATCAGCCCCAGCATTTT | CASSLGTGGNQPQHF
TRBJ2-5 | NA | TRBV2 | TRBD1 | TGTGCCAGCAGTGGGACAGGGGGAGAGCAAGAGACCCAGTACTTC | CASSGTGGEQETQYF